This T cell receptor (beta chain) was found in a study of CXCR3-negative and CXCR3-positive naive CD8 T cells. CDR1 is KGHSH and CDR2 is LQKENI in the germline V gene. The CDR3 runs 14 residues. Every CD8+ T cell subset underwent triplicate sorting at under 350,000 cells apiece. Libraries of TRB cDNA were made by 5' RACE and carried UMIs. From its re-call of the 5' RACE reads, TCRdb lists each CDR3 protein once, without DNA. The data show 45,000 to 70,000 distinct CDR3 sequences, and the top ten clones hold around 24%. This chain joins TRBV18 and TRBJ2-5; TCRdb outputs TRBD2, but without DNA this stays unchecked. This TCR was sampled from a human donor in good health. Some clones in this sample may be carry-over from other donors' samples. The sample taken for sequencing was memory CD8+ T cells from blood. The CDR3 region is CASSPGTSVETQYF.